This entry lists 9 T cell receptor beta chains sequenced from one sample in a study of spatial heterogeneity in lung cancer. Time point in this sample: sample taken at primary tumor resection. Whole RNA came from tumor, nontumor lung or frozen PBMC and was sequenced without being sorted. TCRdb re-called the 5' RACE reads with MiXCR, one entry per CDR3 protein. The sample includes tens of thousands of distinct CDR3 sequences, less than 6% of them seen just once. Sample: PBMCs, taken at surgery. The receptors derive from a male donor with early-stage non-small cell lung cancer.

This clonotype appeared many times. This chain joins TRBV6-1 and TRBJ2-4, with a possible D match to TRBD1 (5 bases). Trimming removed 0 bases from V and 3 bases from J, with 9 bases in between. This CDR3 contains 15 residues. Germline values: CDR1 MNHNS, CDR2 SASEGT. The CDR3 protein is CASSEAGADKNIQYF. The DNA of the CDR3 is TGTGCCAGCAGTGAAGCAGGGGCTGACAAAAACATTCAGTACTTC.

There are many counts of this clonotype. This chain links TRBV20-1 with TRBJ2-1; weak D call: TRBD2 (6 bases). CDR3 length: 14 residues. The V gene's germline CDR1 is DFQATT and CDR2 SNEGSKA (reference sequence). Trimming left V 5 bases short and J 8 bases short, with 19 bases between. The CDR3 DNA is TGCAGTGCTTCGGACTATGACATCGTAGATGAGCAGTTCTTC. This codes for CSASDYDIVDEQFF.

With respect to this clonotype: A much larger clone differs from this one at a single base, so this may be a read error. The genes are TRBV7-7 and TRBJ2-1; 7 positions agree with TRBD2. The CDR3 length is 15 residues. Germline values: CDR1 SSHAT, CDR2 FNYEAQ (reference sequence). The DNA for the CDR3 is TGTGCTAGCAGCTGGGGGGGAACTGAAGAAAATGAGCAGTTCTTC. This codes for CASSWGGTEENEQFF.

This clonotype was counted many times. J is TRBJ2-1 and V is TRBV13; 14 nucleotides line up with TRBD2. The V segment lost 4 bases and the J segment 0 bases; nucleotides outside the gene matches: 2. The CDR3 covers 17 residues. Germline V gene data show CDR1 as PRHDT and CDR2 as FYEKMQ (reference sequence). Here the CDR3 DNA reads TGTGCCAGCAGCTGGGGGACTAGCGGGAGCTCCTACAATGAGCAGTTCTTC. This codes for CASSWGTSGSSYNEQFF.

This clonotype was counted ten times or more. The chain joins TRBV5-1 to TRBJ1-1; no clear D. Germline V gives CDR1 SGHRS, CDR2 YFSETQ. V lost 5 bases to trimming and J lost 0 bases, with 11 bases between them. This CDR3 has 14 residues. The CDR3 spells CASSNDGLNTEAFF. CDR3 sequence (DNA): TGCGCCAGCAGTAACGACGGTTTGAACACTGAAGCTTTCTTT. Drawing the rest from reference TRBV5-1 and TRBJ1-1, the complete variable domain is KAGVTQTPRYLIKTRGQQVTLSCSPISGHRSVSWYQQTPGQGLQFLFEYFSETQRNKGNFPGRFSGRQFSNSRSEMNVSTLELGDSALYLCASSNDGLNTEAFFGQGTRLTVV.

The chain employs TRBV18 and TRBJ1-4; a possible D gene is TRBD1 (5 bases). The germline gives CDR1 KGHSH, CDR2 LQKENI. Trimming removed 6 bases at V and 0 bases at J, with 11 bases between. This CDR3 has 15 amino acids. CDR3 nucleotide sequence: TGTGCCAGCTCGGGACGCCAACCAACTAATGAAAAACTGTTTTTT. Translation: CASSGRQPTNEKLFF. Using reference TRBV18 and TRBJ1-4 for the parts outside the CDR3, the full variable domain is NAGVMQNPRHLVRRRGQEARLRCSPMKGHSHVYWYRQLPEEGLKFMVYLQKENIIDESGMPKERFSAEFPKEGPSILRIQQVVRGDSAAYFCASSGRQPTNEKLFFGSGTQLSVL.

DNA of the CDR3: TGCAGTGCTAGACCACAGGTATCCACTGAAGCTTTCTTT. This encodes CSARPQVSTEAFF. V gene TRBV20-1 combines with J gene TRBJ1-1; tentative D call: TRBD1 (5 bases). V was cut by 2 bases and J by 4 bases, with 11 bases left in between. The CDR3 consists of 13 residues. Germline V CDR1 and CDR2: DFQATT, SNEGSKA (reference sequence).

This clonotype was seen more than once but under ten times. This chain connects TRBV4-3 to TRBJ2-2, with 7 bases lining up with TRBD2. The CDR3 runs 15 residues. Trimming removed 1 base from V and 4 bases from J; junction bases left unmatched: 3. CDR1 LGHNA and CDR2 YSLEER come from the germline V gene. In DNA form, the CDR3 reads TGCGCCAGCAGCCAAGTGGAGCGGGGCACCGGGGAGCTGTTTTTT. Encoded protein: CASSQVERGTGELFF.

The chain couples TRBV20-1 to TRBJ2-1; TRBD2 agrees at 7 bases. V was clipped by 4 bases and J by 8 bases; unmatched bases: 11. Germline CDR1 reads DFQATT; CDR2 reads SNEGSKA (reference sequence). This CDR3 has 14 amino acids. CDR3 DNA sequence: TGCAGTGCTACAGGACTAGATGTGTTTGATGAGCAGTTCTTC. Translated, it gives CSATGLDVFDEQFF.